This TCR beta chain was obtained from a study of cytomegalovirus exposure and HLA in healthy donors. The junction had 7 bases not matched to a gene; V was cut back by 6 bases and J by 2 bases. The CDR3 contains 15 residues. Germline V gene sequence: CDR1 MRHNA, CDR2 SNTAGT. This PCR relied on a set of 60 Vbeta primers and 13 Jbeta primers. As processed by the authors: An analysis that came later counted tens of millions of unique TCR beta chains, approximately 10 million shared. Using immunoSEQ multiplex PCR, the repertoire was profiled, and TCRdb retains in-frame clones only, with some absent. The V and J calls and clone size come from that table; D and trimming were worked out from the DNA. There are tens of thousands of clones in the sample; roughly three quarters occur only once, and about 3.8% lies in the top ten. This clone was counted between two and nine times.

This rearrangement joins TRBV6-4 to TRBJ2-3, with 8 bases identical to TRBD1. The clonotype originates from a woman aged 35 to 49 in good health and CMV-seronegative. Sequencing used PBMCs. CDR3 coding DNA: TGTGCCAGCAGCACCGGACAGGGACTCACAGATACGCAGTATTTT. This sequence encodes CASSTGQGLTDTQYF.